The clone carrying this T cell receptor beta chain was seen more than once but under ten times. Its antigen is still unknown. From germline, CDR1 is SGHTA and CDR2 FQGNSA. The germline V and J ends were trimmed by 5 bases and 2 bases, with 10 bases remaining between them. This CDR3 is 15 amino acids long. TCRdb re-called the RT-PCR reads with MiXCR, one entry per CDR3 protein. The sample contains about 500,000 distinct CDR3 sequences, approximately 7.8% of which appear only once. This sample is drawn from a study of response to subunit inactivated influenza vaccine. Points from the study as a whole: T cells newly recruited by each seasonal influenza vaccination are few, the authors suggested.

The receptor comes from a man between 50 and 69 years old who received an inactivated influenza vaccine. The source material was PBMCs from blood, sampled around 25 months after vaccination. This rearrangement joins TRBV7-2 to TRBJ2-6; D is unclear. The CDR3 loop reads CASSSLGPGANVLTF. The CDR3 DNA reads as TGTGCCAGCAGCAGCCTCGGGCCTGGGGCCAACGTCCTGACTTTC.